Listed below are T cell receptor beta chains from one sample, sequenced in a study of cytomegalovirus exposure and HLA in healthy donors. Assay: immunoSEQ multiplex PCR; the TCRdb copy retains only in-frame clones and omits some. The sample has around 70,000 clones; around 94% are singletons. Sequencing was done on a sample of PBMCs. The receptors were sampled from a young woman in good health and CMV-seronegative. The CDR3 runs from the conserved cysteine through the conserved F or W. The D gene is left open where the match is weak. Only part of the rows carry a size: once, few, many, or a class if the clone is expanded.

d_gene	j_gene	v_gene	abundance	CDR3nt	CDR3aa
.	TRBJ1-5	TRBV30	.	TGTGCCTGGAGTGTAGGACGGGAGAAAGGGCTCAATCAGCCCCAGCATTTT	CAWSVGREKGLNQPQHF
.	TRBJ1-2	TRBV19	.	TGTGCCAGTAGCACGGACAGATCTAGCGGCTACACCTTC	CASSTDRSSGYTF
TRBD1	TRBJ2-5	TRBV28	once	TGTGCCAGCGGAACAGGGGGCCTCGAGACCCAGTACTTC	CASGTGGLETQYF
.	TRBJ1-1	TRBV6-5	.	TGTGCCAGCAGTTATCGACAGACTACTGAAGCTTTCTTT	CASSYRQTTEAFF
.	TRBJ2-1	TRBV7-8	.	TGTGCCAGCAGCTCCGGGTGGGGCGCGTCCGGTGAGCAGTTCTTC	CASSSGWGASGEQFF
.	TRBJ1-2	TRBV6-1	.	TGTGCCAGCACCCCCGAGCGGGGACATGGCTACACCTTC	CASTPERGHGYTF
.	TRBJ2-1	TRBV19	.	TGTGCCAGTAGACAGGGCTACAATGAGCAGTTCTTC	CASRQGYNEQFF
.	TRBJ1-1	TRBV4-3	.	TGCGCCAGCAGCCAAGATCGTTCGCGGTTTGAAGCTTTCTTT	CASSQDRSRFEAFF
.	TRBJ1-2	TRBV12-5	.	TGTGCTAGTGGTTCTCCCCCCTTAGCGTCCTACACCTTC	CASGSPPLASYTF
.	TRBJ1-2	TRBV28	.	TGTGCCAGCATCACGTATAGTTATTTCCCCTATGGCTACACCTTC	CASITYSYFPYGYTF
.	TRBJ2-1	TRBV7-3	.	TGTGCCAGCAGCGGTGGGCTGGTATTCTCCTACAATGAGCAGTTCTTC	CASSGGLVFSYNEQFF
.	TRBJ2-7	TRBV5-1	.	TGCGCCAGCAGCTTGGGAGGGTCGGACTACGAGCAGTACTTC	CASSLGGSDYEQYF
.	TRBJ1-2	TRBV28	once	TGTGCCAGCAGTCCAACGGGACTTCCATACTATGGCTACACCTTC	CASSPTGLPYYGYTF
.	TRBJ2-2	TRBV18	.	TGTGCCAGCTCACCGGGCATTACGTGGGCCGGGGAGCTGTTTTTT	CASSPGITWAGELFF
TRBD2	TRBJ2-3	TRBV30	.	TGTGCCTGGAGTGTATGGCGGGGGGCGGCAGATACGCAGTATTTT	CAWSVWRGAADTQYF
.	TRBJ1-5	TRBV4-1	.	TGCGCCAGCAGCCAAGATCTCGGCGGTCAGCCCCAGCATTTT	CASSQDLGGQPQHF
TRBD2	TRBJ2-3	TRBV6-1	.	TGTGCCAGCAGTGAATTCGGGGGGGGCGGGTCAGATACGCAGTATTTT	CASSEFGGGGSDTQYF
TRBD2	TRBJ2-2	TRBV2	.	TGTGCCAGCAGAGCGCCCGGGACTAGCGGGGGGCAGGAAGAGCTGTTTTTT	CASRAPGTSGGQEELFF
.	TRBJ2-7	TRBV7-7	.	TGTGCTAGCAGCTTAGTGTGTCTGGTAAGAGTTCTTGCCTACGAGCAGTACTTC	CASSLVCLVRVLAYEQYF
.	TRBJ1-5	TRBV19	.	TGTGCCAGTAGGTCGAAGACGGGATATAATCAGCCCCAGCATTTT	CASRSKTGYNQPQHF
TRBD2	TRBJ2-7	TRBV2	.	TGTGCCAGCAGGGGGGGGGTAATCTCCTACGAGCAGTACTTC	CASRGGVISYEQYF
.	TRBJ2-2	TRBV6-5	.	TGTGCCAGCAGTTACTCGTCTCTACCCAACACCGGGGAGCTGTTTTTT	CASSYSSLPNTGELFF
.	TRBJ1-2	TRBV5-8	.	TGTGCCAGCAGCTCCTCCCCGGGGAGTGTGTTGGACTATGGCTACACCTTC	CASSSSPGSVLDYGYTF
.	TRBJ1-1	TRBV6-5	.	TGTGCCAGCAGGACTCAAAAGAACACTGAAGCTTTCTTT	CASRTQKNTEAFF
.	TRBJ1-2	TRBV9	.	TGTGCCAGCAGCGTCACCCCCTCCGACAGGAGCCCCAGGTACCGCTACACCTTC	CASSVTPSDRSPRYRYTF
.	TRBJ1-4	TRBV18	.	TGTGCCAGCTCACCTCAACAGGGACCTAATGAAAAACTGTTTTTT	CASSPQQGPNEKLFF
.	TRBJ2-5	TRBV14	.	TGTGCCAGCAGCCCACGGGGGTCGTACGGGGAGACCCAGTACTTC	CASSPRGSYGETQYF
TRBD1	TRBJ2-3	TRBV4-1	.	TGCGCCAGCAGCCGAGGACAGGGAAGCACAGATACGCAGTATTTT	CASSRGQGSTDTQYF
.	TRBJ2-3	TRBV13	.	TGTGCCAGCAGCACCCCCCGCAGGGGCCTACTCACAGATACGCAGTATTTT	CASSTPRRGLLTDTQYF
TRBD1	TRBJ1-2	TRBV5-1	.	TGCGCCAGCAGCTATAGTGACAGGGGAAATGGCTACACCTTC	CASSYSDRGNGYTF
TRBD2	TRBJ2-1	TRBV7-3	once	TGTGCCAGCGGGACTAGCGGGGGTACTAGATACAATGAGCAGTTCTTC	CASGTSGGTRYNEQFF
TRBD1	TRBJ2-7	TRBV6-5	.	TGTGCCAGCACCCAGACAGGGACATACGAGCAGTACTTC	CASTQTGTYEQYF
TRBD2	TRBJ2-7	TRBV13	.	TGTGCCAGCAGCCCTTCTCGGACTAGCGGGGCCTTCGTGTACGAGCAGTACTTC	CASSPSRTSGAFVYEQYF
.	TRBJ1-1	TRBV28	.	TGTGCCAGCAGTCCCCCGGTCGGGGCTGAAGCTTTCTTT	CASSPPVGAEAFF
.	TRBJ1-4	TRBV5-8	.	TGTGCCAGCGCGCCTGGAAAACTGTTTTTT	CASAPGKLFF
TRBD2	TRBJ2-1	TRBV15	once	TGTGCCACCAGCAGTAGCGGGGGGGCTTCCTACAATGAGCAGTTCTTC	CATSSSGGASYNEQFF
TRBD1	TRBJ2-7	TRBV2	.	TGTGCCAGCAGGACCGGACAGGGTAGCTACGAGCAGTACTTC	CASRTGQGSYEQYF
.	TRBJ1-1	TRBV7-2	.	TGTGCCAGCAGCTTATTAACTGAAGCTTTCTTT	CASSLLTEAFF
.	TRBJ1-3	TRBV6-6	.	TGTGCCAGCGGGGATAATCAGGGGAATGGAAACACCATATATTTT	CASGDNQGNGNTIYF
TRBD1	TRBJ1-5	TRBV27	.	TGTGCCAGCAGTGCGATCAGGGGGTCTGGCAATCAGCCCCAGCATTTT	CASSAIRGSGNQPQHF
.	TRBJ1-2	TRBV7-9	.	TGTGCCAGCAGCACTTGGACAGCTTTTAACTATGGCTACACCTTC	CASSTWTAFNYGYTF